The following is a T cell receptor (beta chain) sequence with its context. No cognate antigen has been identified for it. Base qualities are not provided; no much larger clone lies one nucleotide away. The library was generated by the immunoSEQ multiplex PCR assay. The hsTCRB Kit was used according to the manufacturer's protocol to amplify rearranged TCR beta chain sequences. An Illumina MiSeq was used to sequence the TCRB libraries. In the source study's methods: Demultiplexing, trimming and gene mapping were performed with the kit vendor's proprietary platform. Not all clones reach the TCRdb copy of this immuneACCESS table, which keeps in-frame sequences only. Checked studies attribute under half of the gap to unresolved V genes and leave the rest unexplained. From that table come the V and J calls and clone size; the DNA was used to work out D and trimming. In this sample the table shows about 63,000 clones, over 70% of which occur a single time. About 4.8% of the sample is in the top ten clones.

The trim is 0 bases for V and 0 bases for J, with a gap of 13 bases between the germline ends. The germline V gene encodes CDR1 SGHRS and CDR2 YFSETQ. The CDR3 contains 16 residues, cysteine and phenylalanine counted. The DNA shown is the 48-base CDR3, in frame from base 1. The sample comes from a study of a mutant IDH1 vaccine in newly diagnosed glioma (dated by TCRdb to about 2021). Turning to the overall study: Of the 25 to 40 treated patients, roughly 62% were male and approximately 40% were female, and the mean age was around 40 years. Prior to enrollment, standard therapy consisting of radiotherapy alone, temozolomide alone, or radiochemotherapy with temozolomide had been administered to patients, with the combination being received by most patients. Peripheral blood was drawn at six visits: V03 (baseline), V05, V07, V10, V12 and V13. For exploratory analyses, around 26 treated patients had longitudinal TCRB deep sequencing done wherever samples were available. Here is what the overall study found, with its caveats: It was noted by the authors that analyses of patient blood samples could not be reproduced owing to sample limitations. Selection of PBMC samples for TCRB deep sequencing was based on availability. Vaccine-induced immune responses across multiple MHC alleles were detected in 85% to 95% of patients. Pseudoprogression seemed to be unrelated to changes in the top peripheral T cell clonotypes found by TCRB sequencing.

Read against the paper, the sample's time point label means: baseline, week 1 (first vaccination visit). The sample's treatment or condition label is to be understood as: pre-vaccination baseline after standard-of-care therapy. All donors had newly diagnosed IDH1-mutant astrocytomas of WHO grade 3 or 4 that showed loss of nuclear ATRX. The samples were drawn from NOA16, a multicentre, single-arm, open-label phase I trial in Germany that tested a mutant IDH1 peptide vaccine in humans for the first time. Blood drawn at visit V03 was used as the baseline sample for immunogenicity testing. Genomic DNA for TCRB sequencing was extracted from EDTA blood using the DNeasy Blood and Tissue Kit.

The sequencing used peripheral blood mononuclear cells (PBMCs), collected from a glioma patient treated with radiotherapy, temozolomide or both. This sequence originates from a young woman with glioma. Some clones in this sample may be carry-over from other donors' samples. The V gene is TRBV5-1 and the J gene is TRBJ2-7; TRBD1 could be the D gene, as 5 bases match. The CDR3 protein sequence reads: CASSLGGRGSSYEQYF. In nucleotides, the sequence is TGCGCCAGCAGCTTGGGAGGTAGGGGCAGCTCCTACGAGCAGTACTTC. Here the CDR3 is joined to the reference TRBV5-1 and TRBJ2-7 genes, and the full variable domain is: KAGVTQTPRYLIKTRGQQVTLSCSPISGHRSVSWYQQTPGQGLQFLFEYFSETQRNKGNFPGRFSGRQFSNSRSEMNVSTLELGDSALYLCASSLGGRGSSYEQYFGPGTRLTVT.